Listed below are T cell receptor beta chains from one sample, sequenced in a study of cytomegalovirus exposure and HLA in healthy donors. Repertoires were generated with immunoSEQ multiplex PCR, while TCRdb's copy carries only in-frame clones and drops some. The sample contains 100,000 to 150,000 clones, over 70% of which appear only once. What was sequenced was PBMCs. All receptors come from a man younger than 35 in good health and CMV-seropositive. Both conserved end residues are part of each CDR3. A D gene is named only where the DNA matches it firmly. For some rows the clone size is stated as once, few or many, or as a class when expanded; others skip it.

TRBD2	.	TRBV11-3	TRBJ2-3	CASSLLAEPGDTQYF	TGTGCCAGCAGCTTACTAGCGGAACCGGGGGATACGCAGTATTTT
TRBD1	.	TRBV18	TRBJ1-1	CASSPTGGNTEAFF	TGTGCCAGCTCACCAACAGGGGGGAACACTGAAGCTTTCTTT
TRBD1	.	TRBV19	TRBJ1-2	CASSTGEIRPDYTF	TGTGCCAGTAGCACAGGGGAGATCCGCCCAGACTACACCTTC
TRBD1	.	TRBV9	TRBJ1-5	CASSPTGQGDQPQHF	TGTGCCAGCAGCCCTACTGGACAGGGTGATCAGCCCCAGCATTTT
.	.	TRBV27	TRBJ2-1	CASSHYGNEQFF	TGTGCCAGCAGCCACTACGGCAATGAGCAGTTCTTC
.	.	TRBV7-9	TRBJ2-7	CASSLGTGPYEQYF	TGTGCCAGCAGCTTAGGCACAGGGCCCTACGAGCAGTACTTC
.	.	TRBV7-2	TRBJ2-3	CASSLELSGVRGADTQYF	TGTGCCAGCAGCTTAGAGTTATCGGGGGTACGAGGGGCAGATACGCAGTATTTT
.	.	TRBV27	TRBJ2-1	CASSQGPQSYNEQFF	TGTGCCAGCAGTCAGGGGCCTCAATCCTACAATGAGCAGTTCTTC
.	.	TRBV21-1	TRBJ2-5	CASSSQGKATSGETQYF	TGTGCCAGCAGTTCCCAGGGAAAGGCGACCTCCGGAGAGACCCAGTACTTC
TRBD1	.	TRBV7-7	TRBJ2-5	CASSFNRGQWETQYF	TGTGCCAGCAGCTTTAACAGGGGCCAATGGGAGACCCAGTACTTC
.	.	TRBV30	TRBJ2-3	CAWGLEVGTDTQYF	TGTGCCTGGGGACTGGAGGTAGGGACAGATACGCAGTATTTT
.	few	TRBV1	TRBJ1-5	CTTGTGVVGQPQHF	TGCACCACTGGGACAGGGGTGGTGGGTCAGCCCCAGCATTTT
.	.	TRBV18	TRBJ1-3	CASSPADSGNTIYF	TGTGCCAGCTCACCGGCCGACTCTGGAAACACCATATATTTT
.	.	TRBV9	TRBJ1-1	CASSAGTGTEAFF	TGTGCCAGCAGCGCCGGAACAGGGACTGAAGCTTTCTTT
TRBD2	.	TRBV28	TRBJ2-1	CASSLAGVDGDEQFF	TGTGCCAGCAGTTTAGCGGGAGTAGACGGGGATGAGCAGTTCTTC
.	.	TRBV9	TRBJ1-3	CASSQGTTGNTIYF	TGTGCCAGCAGCCAGGGGACAACTGGAAACACCATATATTTT
TRBD2	.	TRBV19	TRBJ2-3	CASSLAGAGDTQYF	TGTGCCAGTAGTTTAGCGGGAGCGGGAGATACGCAGTATTTT
TRBD1	.	TRBV6-9	TRBJ1-1	CASTRTGWNTEAFF	TGTGCCAGCACCCGGACAGGGTGGAACACTGAAGCTTTCTTT
TRBD2	.	TRBV2	TRBJ2-1	CASSTQGGGLYNEQFF	TGTGCCAGCAGTACCCAAGGCGGGGGGCTCTACAATGAGCAGTTCTTC
.	.	TRBV10-2	TRBJ1-1	CASSVAGSWTEAFF	TGCGCCAGCAGTGTGGCGGGATCGTGGACTGAAGCTTTCTTT
TRBD1	.	TRBV5-1	TRBJ1-6	CASTSGTGVDYNSPLHF	TGCGCCAGTACTTCCGGGACAGGGGTCGACTATAATTCACCCCTCCACTTT
.	few	TRBV9	TRBJ1-1	CASSKVGVTEAFF	TGTGCCAGCAGCAAGGTAGGGGTCACTGAAGCTTTCTTT
.	.	TRBV19	TRBJ1-1	CASSTGITYTEAFF	TGTGCCAGTAGCACAGGGATAACGTACACTGAAGCTTTCTTT
.	.	TRBV7-9	TRBJ2-2	CASTLLRTANTGELFF	TGTGCCAGCACCCTACTTCGGACAGCCAACACCGGGGAGCTGTTTTTT
TRBD1	.	TRBV5-1	TRBJ1-1	CASSLRDSSYTEAFF	TGCGCCAGCAGCTTGCGGGACAGTAGTTACACTGAAGCTTTCTTT
.	.	TRBV10-2	TRBJ2-5	CASSNGQYQETQYF	TGCGCCAGCAGCAACGGACAGTATCAAGAGACCCAGTACTTC
.	.	TRBV14	TRBJ1-2	CASSQYRASGYTF	TGTGCCAGCAGCCAGTATCGAGCGTCCGGCTACACCTTC
TRBD2	.	TRBV9	TRBJ2-3	CASSVSGTSGWGDTQYF	TGTGCCAGCAGCGTCTCTGGGACTAGCGGTTGGGGGGATACGCAGTATTTT
.	once	TRBV5-1	TRBJ1-6	CASSLGQYNSPLHF	TGCGCCAGCAGCCTCGGACAGTATAATTCACCCCTCCACTTT
TRBD1	.	TRBV5-1	TRBJ2-5	CASSFRDRVIETQYF	TGCGCCAGCAGCTTCCGGGACAGGGTAATAGAGACCCAGTACTTC
.	.	TRBV5-1	TRBJ2-3	CASSLTSTDTQYF	TGCGCCAGCAGCCTGACTAGCACAGATACGCAGTATTTT
TRBD2	few	TRBV19	TRBJ2-1	CASSASGGARVNEQFF	TGTGCCAGTAGTGCTAGCGGGGGGGCGAGGGTCAATGAGCAGTTCTTC
TRBD1	few	TRBV10-3	TRBJ2-7	CAISESVRGSYEQYF	TGTGCCATCAGTGAGTCAGTCAGGGGGTCCTACGAGCAGTACTTC
.	.	TRBV19	TRBJ2-1	CASSMTAFYNEQFF	TGTGCCAGTAGCATGACAGCGTTCTACAATGAGCAGTTCTTC
.	few	TRBV7-9	TRBJ2-7	CASSLQGLVEQYF	TGTGCCAGCAGCTTACAGGGGTTAGTCGAGCAGTACTTC
.	.	TRBV7-2	TRBJ1-5	CASSSGQLQPQHF	TGTGCCAGCAGCTCCGGACAACTCCAGCCCCAGCATTTT
TRBD2	.	TRBV7-9	TRBJ2-5	CASSLGGRFPETQYF	TGTGCCAGCAGCTTGGGAGGGCGGTTTCCAGAGACCCAGTACTTC